A single sample gave rise to the 13 T cell receptor beta chains below, sequenced in a study of shared clonotypes between healthy human individuals. Some clones are missing from TCRdb's copy, which holds only in-frame ones; the method was immunoSEQ multiplex PCR. The sample yields 700,000 to 950,000 clones, 90% to 98% seen once. Terminally differentiated effector memory CD45RA+ cells were excluded by CCR7 positive selection of CD45RO-negative cells. The sequenced material came from naive CD8+ T cells sorted from blood. These receptors all come from a man in his thirties or forties in good health.

This sequence joins TRBV11-3 and TRBJ2-3; TRBD2 is a possible D gene (5 bases). Germline CDR1 reads SGHNT; CDR2 reads YENEEA. The CDR3 totals 14 residues. V lost 4 bases to trimming and J lost 4 bases, with 12 bases between them. Written as DNA, the CDR3 is TGTGCCAGCAGCTCGGCACTAGTGCCAGATACGCAGTATTTT. This sequence encodes CASSSALVPDTQYF.

The chain carries TRBV28 and TRBJ2-3; D possibly matches TRBD1 or TRBD2 (5 bases each). Germline V gives CDR1 MDHEN, CDR2 SYDVKM. CDR3 length equals 17 residues. Between the trimmed V and J ends, which lost 2 bases and 2 bases, there was a span of 17 bases. The CDR3 here is CASSLSGTAGHTDTQYF. The CDR3 DNA reads as TGTGCCAGCAGTTTAAGCGGAACCGCAGGACACACAGATACGCAGTATTTT.

The chain employs TRBV7-3 and TRBJ1-1; D ambiguous. Trimming removed 2 bases at V and 8 bases at J, with 15 bases between. Germline V lookup: CDR1 SGHTA, CDR2 FQGTGA. CDR3 length equals 14 residues. CDR3 region: CASSLDGRKREAFF. DNA for the CDR3: TGTGCCAGCAGCTTAGACGGACGGAAGAGGGAAGCTTTCTTT.

The chain has TRBV7-9 and TRBJ2-1; a weak D match, TRBD1 (6 bases). CDR1 and CDR2 (germline): SEHNR, FQNEAQ (reference sequence). V lost 4 bases and J lost 4, with 14 bases in between. The length of the CDR3 is 15 residues. The CDR3 sequence is CASSSAGEIYNEQFF. For the CDR3, the DNA is TGTGCCAGCAGCTCCGCAGGGGAAATATACAATGAGCAGTTCTTC.

The rearrangement links TRBV13 to TRBJ1-5, with D perhaps TRBD1 (6 bases). CDR3 length equals 16 residues. Per the germline V gene, CDR1 is PRHDT and CDR2 is FYEKMQ (reference sequence). V was cut by 0 bases and J by 5 bases, with 14 bases left in between. CDR3 in amino acids: CASSLGPTGADQPQHF. The CDR3, as DNA: TGTGCCAGCAGCTTAGGTCCGACGGGGGCTGATCAGCCCCAGCATTTT.

This chain links TRBV11-2 with TRBJ2-3; 9 bases match TRBD2. The CDR3 runs 17 residues. J lost 5 bases, V lost 0 bases, and 9 bases had no gene match. CDR1 and CDR2 (germline): SGHAT, FQNNGV. CDR3 DNA: TGTGCCAGCAGCTTAGATTGGAGCGGGGGGTACGGAGATACGCAGTATTTT. Amino acid sequence: CASSLDWSGGYGDTQYF.

This rearrangement joins TRBV27 to TRBJ2-3; 7 bases map to TRBD2. V lost 7 bases and J lost 2; bases outside the gene matches: 12. CDR1 is MNHEY and CDR2 is SMNVEV in the germline V gene (reference sequence). CDR3 length equals 16 residues. The CDR3 sequence: CASNTGLPAFTDTQYF. CDR3 sequence (DNA): TGTGCCAGCAACACGGGACTACCCGCCTTCACAGATACGCAGTATTTT.

CDR3 sequence: CASRGTGNQPQHF. The CDR3 DNA is TGCGCCAGCAGAGGGACAGGCAATCAGCCCCAGCATTTT. This sequence joins TRBV10-1 and TRBJ1-5; TRBD1 aligns across 7 bases. Germline-derived CDR1 and CDR2 are WNHNN and SYGVQD (reference sequence). This CDR3 comprises 13 residues. The junction had 1 base not matched to a gene; V was cut back by 6 bases and J by 2 bases.

The chain couples TRBV11-2 to TRBJ2-7; TRBD2 aligns across 8 bases. This CDR3 is built from 15 residues. The germline gives CDR1 SGHAT, CDR2 FQNNGV. V dropped 1 base and J dropped 3; count of bases not matched to a gene: 5. CDR3 protein: CASSLGAGVHYEQYF. CDR3 DNA: TGTGCCAGCAGCTTAGGAGCGGGGGTACACTACGAGCAGTACTTC. The entire variable domain, with the rest obtained from reference TRBV11-2 and TRBJ2-7, is as follows: EAGVAQSPRYKIIEKRQSVAFWCNPISGHATLYWYQQILGQGPKLLIQFQNNGVVDDSQLPKDRFSAERLKGVDSTLKIQPAKLEDSAVYLCASSLGAGVHYEQYFGPGTRLTVT.

Only one count was recorded for this clone. The chain is built from TRBV7-9 and TRBJ2-7; D gene unclear. The CDR3 is 11 residues long. Germline V gives CDR1 SEHNR, CDR2 FQNEAQ (reference sequence). Trimming left V 6 bases short and J 5 bases short, with 8 bases between. The CDR3 region is CASSNIDEQYF. CDR3 sequence (DNA): TGTGCCAGCAGTAACATCGACGAGCAGTACTTC.

The CDR3 here is CASTDENRAGELFF. CDR3 coding DNA: TGTGCCAGCACCGACGAGAACAGGGCCGGGGAGCTGTTTTTT. J is TRBJ2-2 and V is TRBV7-9; perhaps TRBD1 as D (6 bases). The CDR3 consists of 14 residues. The V gene lost 7 bases and the J gene lost 6 bases, with 15 bases spanning the gap. CDR1 is SEHNR, CDR2 FQNEAQ, per germline (reference sequence). Drawing the rest from reference TRBV7-9 and TRBJ2-2, the complete variable domain is DTGVSQNPRHKITKRGQNVTFRCDPISEHNRLYWYRQTLGQGPEFLTYFQNEAQLEKSRLLSDRFSAERPKGSFSTLEIQRTEQGDSAMYLCASTDENRAGELFFGEGSRLTVL.

The chain uses TRBV5-4 and TRBJ2-2, with D perhaps matching TRBD2 (5 bases). Trimming took off 5 bases at V and 6 bases at J, with 11 bases between the two ends. Germline V CDR1 and CDR2: SGHNT, YYREEE (reference sequence). The length of the CDR3 is 13 residues. CDR3 DNA: TGTGCCAGCAGGGACCGAGCGGCCGGGGAGCTGTTTTTT. It encodes CASRDRAAGELFF.

On this clone itself: This sample includes further DNA sequences coding for the same CDR3. V usage is TRBV5-4 and J usage is TRBJ2-3; possibly TRBD2 for D (6 bases). This CDR3 has 14 amino acids. CDR1 is SGHNT, CDR2 YYREEE, per germline (reference sequence). Trimming pared 2 bases from V and 1 base from J, leaving 8 bases between. CDR3 nucleotides: TGTGCCAGCAGCTTTAGCGGAGGCACAGATACGCAGTATTTT. The encoded protein is CASSFSGGTDTQYF.